What follows are 5 T cell receptor beta chains derived from one specimen sequenced in a study of human T cells and chemical hapten exposure. TCRdb re-called the RACE reads with MiXCR, one entry per CDR3 protein. The data show some 83,000 distinct CDR3 sequences, over 8.5% seen once. Noted time point: patch test 1, 2 weeks after DPC sensitization. The treatment is: therapeutic diphenylcyclopropenone sensitization with weekly scalp DPC. This sample comprised whole blood, obtained in connection with sensitization to the hapten diphenylcyclopropenone (DPC). The receptors stem from a woman aged 45-59 years with alopecia areata. Some clones in this sample may be carry-over from other donors' samples.

This clonotype was counted at least ten times. V and J are TRBV27 and TRBJ2-7; 7 positions agree with TRBD1. V lost 5 bases to trimming and J lost 1 base; unmatched junction nucleotides: 8. Germline V gives CDR1 MNHEY, CDR2 SMNVEV (reference sequence). The CDR3 extends over 15 amino acids. The CDR3 DNA reads TGTGCCAGCAGTCCCGCGACAGGGAAGTCCTACGAGCAGTACTTC. Protein sequence: CASSPATGKSYEQYF.

This clonotype has ten or more counts. The V gene is TRBV6-2 or TRBV6-3, the J gene TRBJ1-5; D is perhaps TRBD1 (6 bases). CDR3 size: 16 residues. CDR1 MNHEY and CDR2 SVGEGT come from the germline V gene. V was pared by 5 bases and J by 0 bases, with 14 bases between. The CDR3 coding sequence is TGTGCCAGCAGTCCTTTGACAGGTTATAGCAATCAGCCCCAGCATTTT. Amino acids: CASSPLTGYSNQPQHF.

The chain links TRBV28 to TRBJ2-1, with no clear D. V was pared by 2 bases and J by 8 bases, with 10 bases between. CDR3 length: 13 residues. In germline, CDR1 is MDHEN, CDR2 SYDVKM. Written as DNA, the CDR3 is TGTGCCAGCAGTTTAGTCCAGATACATGAGCAGTTCTTC. Protein sequence: CASSLVQIHEQFF. Looking up the rest from reference TRBV28 and TRBJ2-1 gives the full variable domain: DVKVTQSSRYLVKRTGEKVFLECVQDMDHENMFWYRQDPGLGLRLIYFSYDVKMKEKGDIPEGYSVSREKKERFSLILESASTNQTSMYLCASSLVQIHEQFFGPGTRLTVL.

This clonotype appeared many times. The gene calls are TRBV28 and TRBJ2-7, with D hard to call. V gave up 6 bases and J gave up 7 bases, with 16 bases separating them. The germline CDR1 and CDR2 sequences are MDHEN and SYDVKM. The CDR3 covers 13 residues. CDR3 nucleotides: TGTGCCAGCAGCCTCTCGACCCCCGTGGAGCAGTACTTC. As protein: CASSLSTPVEQYF. Combining the CDR3 with reference TRBV28 and TRBJ2-7 gives the whole variable domain DVKVTQSSRYLVKRTGEKVFLECVQDMDHENMFWYRQDPGLGLRLIYFSYDVKMKEKGDIPEGYSVSREKKERFSLILESASTNQTSMYLCASSLSTPVEQYFGPGTRLTVT.

This chain uses TRBV29-1 with TRBJ2-7, with 9 bases aligning to TRBD2. The CDR3 has 12 amino acids. Per germline, CDR1 SQVTM and CDR2 ANQGSEA. The trim removed 5 bases at V and 6 bases at J, leaving 5 bases unmatched. DNA for the CDR3: TGCAGCGTTTCGGTAGCGGGAGCCGAGCAGTACTTC. This gives the protein CSVSVAGAEQYF.